This section outlines one T cell receptor (beta chain) sequence together with its context. The antigen is unknown. The data are from a study of beta chain features in type 1 diabetes. With 3 bases clipped from V and 3 bases from J, the junction kept 1 base outside the gene matches. Germline CDR1 and CDR2: SGHVS and FQNEAQ. This CDR3 is built from 13 residues. General observations from the study: Still unanswered here is whether HLA type influences TCRB rearrangement. High TCR expression in some cells could lead to their over-representation in cDNA sequencing.

Since all of the isolated RNA was reverse transcribed, expressed TCRB transcripts were what got sequenced. TCRdb's table, derived via immunoSEQ multiplex PCR, lists solely in-frame clones and lacks some. The table includes 250,000 to 300,000 clones, under 8.5% detected once. The chain couples TRBV7-8 to TRBJ2-7, with 8 bases matching TRBD2. This receptor was taken from a woman between 18 and 29 years old in good health. Sequenced: central memory CD4+ T cells from blood. The CDR3, as DNA: TGTGCCAGCAGCTTTACTAGCGGCTACGAGCAGTACTTC. Protein sequence: CASSFTSGYEQYF.